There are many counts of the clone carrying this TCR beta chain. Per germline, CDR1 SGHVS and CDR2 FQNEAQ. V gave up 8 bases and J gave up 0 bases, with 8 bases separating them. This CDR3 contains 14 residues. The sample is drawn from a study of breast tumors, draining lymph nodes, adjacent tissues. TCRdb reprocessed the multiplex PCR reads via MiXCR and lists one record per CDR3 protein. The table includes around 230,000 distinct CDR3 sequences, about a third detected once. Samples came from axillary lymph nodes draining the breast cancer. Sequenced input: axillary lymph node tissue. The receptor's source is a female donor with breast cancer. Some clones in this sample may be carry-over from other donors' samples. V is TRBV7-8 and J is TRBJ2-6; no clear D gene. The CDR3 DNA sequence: TGTGCCAGCGGGGTTTCCTCTGGGGCCAACGTCCTGACTTTC. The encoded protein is CASGVSSGANVLTF. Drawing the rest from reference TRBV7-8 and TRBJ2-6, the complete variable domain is GAGVSQSPRYKVAKRGQDVALRCDPISGHVSLFWYQQALGQGPEFLTYFQNEAQLDKSGLPSDRFFAERPEGSVSTLKIQRTQQEDSAVYLCASGVSSGANVLTFGAGSRLTVL.